Each of the 17 T cell receptor beta chains below was sequenced from the same sample in a study of cytomegalovirus exposure and HLA in healthy donors. Researchers ran the PCR with 60 Vbeta and 13 Jbeta primers. Sequencing used immunoSEQ multiplex PCR; TCRdb keeps in-frame clones, though not all of them. The sample includes some 150,000 clones, approximately 81% of them seen just once. What was sequenced was PBMCs. The receptors were gathered from a male donor in good health and CMV-seronegative.

The V call is TRBV5-1, the J call TRBJ2-7; TRBD1 might be the D (6 bases). The CDR3 extends over 11 amino acids. Looked up from germline, CDR1 is SGHRS and CDR2 is YFSETQ. Trimming took 5 bases from V and 10 from J, leaving 13 bases between them. CDR3: CASSNQGIQYF. The CDR3 DNA sequence: TGCGCCAGCAGTAACCAGGGGATTCAGTACTTC.

The chain carries TRBV7-6 and TRBJ2-1; 7 bases fit TRBD2. CDR1 and CDR2 from the germline V gene are SGHVS and FNYEAQ. The J segment lost 4 bases and the V segment lost 2 bases, leaving 11 bases of the junction unmatched. This CDR3 spans 17 amino acids. The CDR3 nucleotides are TGTGCCAGCAGCTTACGCGCTAGCGGAAATATTTACAATGAGCAGTTCTTC. This codes for CASSLRASGNIYNEQFF.

The chain employs TRBV11-3 and TRBJ2-1, with TRBD1 as a possible D gene (6 bases). Trimming took off 4 bases at V and 15 bases at J, with 19 bases between the two ends. In germline, CDR1 is SGHNT, CDR2 YENEEA. The CDR3 extends over 13 amino acids. This chain's CDR3 is CASSSPTDSRPFF. In DNA, the CDR3 is TGTGCCAGCAGCTCACCCACGGACAGTCGGCCGTTCTTC.

The CDR3 spells CASSLGRGLYEQYF. For the CDR3, the DNA is TGTGCCAGCAGTTTAGGCAGGGGGCTCTACGAGCAGTACTTC. The chain links TRBV28 to TRBJ2-7, with 8 nucleotides matching TRBD1. The CDR3 consists of 14 residues. The germline gives CDR1 MDHEN, CDR2 SYDVKM. The V segment lost 2 bases and the J segment 3 bases; nucleotides outside the gene matches: 3.

On this clone itself: The junction shows a germline mismatch at one end, possibly a read error. This chain uses TRBV7-9 with TRBJ1-1; D not certain. Germline values: CDR1 SEHNR, CDR2 FQNEAQ (reference sequence). This CDR3 contains 14 residues. The CDR3 bases are TGTTCCAGCACTAGAGACATGGGAGACACTGAAGCTTTCTTT. This sequence encodes CSSTRDMGDTEAFF.

The CDR3 DNA sequence: TGTGCCAGCAGCAAAGCGCGGGGGTTCTCCTACAATGAGCAGTTCTTC. It yields the protein CASSKARGFSYNEQFF. V is TRBV21-1 and J is TRBJ2-1; TRBD2 is the table's D call, not checked against the DNA. TRBV21-1 corresponds to a pseudogene. The CDR3 sequence is 16 residues long.

The V gene is TRBV5-1, the J gene TRBJ1-4; tentatively, D is TRBD1 (6 bases). Trimming removed 2 bases from V and 6 bases from J, with 14 bases in between. CDR1 and CDR2 from the germline V gene are SGHRS and YFSETQ. The CDR3 totals 15 residues. CDR3 loop: CASSFSGGRDEKLFF. In DNA, the CDR3 is TGCGCCAGCAGCTTCTCGGGGGGGCGGGATGAAAAACTGTTTTTT.

The chain employs TRBV5-1 and TRBJ2-5; no clear D gene. Per the germline V gene, CDR1 is SGHRS and CDR2 is YFSETQ. This CDR3 is built from 15 residues. The ends were cut back, 4 bases at V and 5 bases at J, with 18 bases in the middle. For the CDR3, the DNA is TGCGCCAGCAGCCCAACAAGAATTCATGGTGAGACCCAGTACTTC. Its protein is CASSPTRIHGETQYF.

This chain links TRBV2 with TRBJ1-6, with D possibly TRBD1 on 5 matching bases. With 10 bases removed from V and 7 bases from J, the gap between germline ends came to 14 bases. The CDR3 is 13 residues long. Looked up from germline, CDR1 is SNHLY and CDR2 is FYNNEI. The CDR3 sequence is CAIPGGTNSPLHF. Written as DNA, the CDR3 is TGTGCCATCCCGGGGGGAACAAATTCACCCCTCCACTTT.

This clone came up once. The chain joins TRBV11-1 to TRBJ2-7, with no clear D. CDR3 size: 15 residues. The germline V gene has CDR1 SGHAT and CDR2 FQDESV (reference sequence). Trimming shortened V by 1 base and J by 3 bases, and 13 bases separated the two germline ends. The CDR3 DNA reads as TGTGCCAGCAGCTTAGAAGGCGGTCAGATCTACGAGCAGTACTTC. Translated, it gives CASSLEGGQIYEQYF. The full variable domain, rest sourced from reference TRBV11-1 and TRBJ2-7, is EAEVAQSPRYKITEKSQAVAFWCDPISGHATLYWYRQILGQGPELLVQFQDESVVDDSQLPKDRFSAERLKGVDSTLKIQPAELGDSAMYLCASSLEGGQIYEQYFGPGTRLTVT.

The gene calls are TRBV30 and TRBJ1-1, with D maybe TRBD1 (5 bases). The CDR3 has 13 residues. The germline CDR1 and CDR2 sequences are GTSNPN and SVGIG (reference sequence). V was pared by 2 bases and J by 3 bases, with 10 bases between. The CDR3 is CAWSYRKDTEAFF. CDR3 nucleotides: TGTGCCTGGAGTTACAGGAAGGACACTGAAGCTTTCTTT.

The chain joins TRBV7-3 to TRBJ2-5; a possible D gene is TRBD1 (7 bases). V shed 0 bases and J shed 9 bases, with 20 bases lying between them. CDR3 size: 16 residues. The germline gives CDR1 SGHTA, CDR2 FQGTGA. In DNA form, the CDR3 reads TGTGCCAGCAGCTTAACCGTTAGCGGAGGGGGCGCGGCCCAGTACTTC. Its protein product is CASSLTVSGGGAAQYF.

V is TRBV6-4 and J is TRBJ2-1; 8 bases are a match to TRBD1. The CDR3 covers 13 residues. Unmatched junction bases numbered 2, after V lost 3 bases and J lost 7 bases. Per germline, CDR1 MRHNA and CDR2 SNTAGT. The DNA for the CDR3 is TGTGCCAGCAGTGAACAGGGGGTTAATGAGCAGTTCTTC. Translating it yields CASSEQGVNEQFF.

The chain combines TRBV18 with TRBJ2-1; 8 bases fit TRBD2. CDR1 is KGHSH and CDR2 is LQKENI in the germline V gene. With 4 bases clipped from V and 5 bases from J, the junction kept 13 bases outside the gene matches. This CDR3 has 17 amino acids. CDR3 in amino acids: CASSLTSGTNKNNEQFF. CDR3 coding DNA: TGTGCCAGCTCACTTACTAGCGGTACGAATAAAAACAATGAGCAGTTCTTC.

In DNA form, the CDR3 reads TGCGCCAGCAGCTTGGCCGGAAGGCAGGTCGAAAAACTGTTTTTT. This translates into CASSLAGRQVEKLFF. The chain employs TRBV5-1 and TRBJ1-4; D is undetermined. Germline assignment: CDR1 SGHRS and CDR2 YFSETQ. The length of the CDR3 is 15 residues. The germline V and J ends were trimmed by 0 bases and 8 bases, with 14 bases remaining between them.

The chain recombines TRBV5-1 with TRBJ2-6; TRBD2 agrees at 7 bases. After removal of 0 bases from V and 0 bases from J, the junction contained 6 bases not matched to a gene. This CDR3 region has 18 residues. Germline lookup yields CDR1 SGHRS and CDR2 YFSETQ. CDR3 nucleotides: TGCGCCAGCAGCTTGGACCCTAGCGGATTCTCTGGGGCCAACGTCCTGACTTTC. This sequence encodes CASSLDPSGFSGANVLTF.

The chain carries TRBV28 and TRBJ2-7, with a tentative D call TRBD1 (5 bases). CDR1 is MDHEN, CDR2 SYDVKM, per germline. V was clipped by 4 bases and J by 4 bases, with 17 bases between them. The CDR3 spans 15 residues. CDR3 bases: TGTGCCAGCAGTTCCCACCCGACGACAGCTTACGAGCAGTACTTC. This encodes CASSSHPTTAYEQYF.